Below, one TCR beta chain is given with its context. Its antigen is still unknown. The authors reverse transcribed 0.5 to 1 ug RNA with random hexamers. The CDR3 of TCR beta was amplified by immunoSEQ multiplex PCR across 54 Vbeta and 13 Jbeta. TCRdb redid the calling of the immunoSEQ multiplex PCR reads with MiXCR, one entry per CDR3 protein. The table records approximately 180,000 distinct CDR3 sequences, over 75% of them present only once. Germline V lookup: CDR1 SNHLY, CDR2 FYNNEI. This CDR3 is 14 amino acids long. The V gene lost 7 bases and the J gene lost 2 bases, with 13 bases spanning the gap. The source of the sample is a study of CD8 T cells in Susac syndrome. Study-wide context: Patients with Susac syndrome were therapy-naive, treated with corticosteroids, or treated with intravenous immunoglobulin alone when blood was collected. Findings and caveats of the study: TCR sequencing and HLA analysis covered a relatively small number of individuals.

Negative isolation yielded the CD8+ and CD4+ T cells, while FACS enriched the TEMRA cells. V and J are TRBV2 and TRBJ2-3; D unclear. This TCR derives from a human donor with Susac syndrome. Sequencing used CD4+ T cells from PBMCs. CDR3 DNA sequence: TGTGCCAGCATTCTACTCGGATACACAGATACGCAGTATTTT. It codes for CASILLGYTDTQYF.